The source of this T cell receptor (beta chain) is a study of T cells after yellow fever vaccination. Remarks on this clonotype: The antigen remains unidentified.

One entry per CDR3 protein results from TCRdb running MiXCR on the 5' RACE reads. Of 500,000 to 650,000 distinct CDR3 sequences listed, roughly 14% are singletons. Points from the study as a whole: On re-exposure, the response was weaker but peaked faster, at day 5 versus 15.

Per the germline V gene, CDR1 is SGHRS and CDR2 is YFSETQ. This CDR3 comprises 16 residues. V shed 4 bases and J shed 5 bases, with 18 bases lying between them. The TCR sequence derives from a man younger than 45 who received the YFV17D yellow fever vaccine. The sequencing here drew on PBMCs, taken on the day of the yellow fever booster vaccination. The gene calls are TRBV5-1 and TRBJ2-2; perhaps TRBD1 as D (5 bases). Here the CDR3 DNA reads TGCGCCAGCAGCAGTACAGGTCCGGCAGGGACCGGGGAGCTGTTTTTT. It specifies CASSSTGPAGTGELFF.